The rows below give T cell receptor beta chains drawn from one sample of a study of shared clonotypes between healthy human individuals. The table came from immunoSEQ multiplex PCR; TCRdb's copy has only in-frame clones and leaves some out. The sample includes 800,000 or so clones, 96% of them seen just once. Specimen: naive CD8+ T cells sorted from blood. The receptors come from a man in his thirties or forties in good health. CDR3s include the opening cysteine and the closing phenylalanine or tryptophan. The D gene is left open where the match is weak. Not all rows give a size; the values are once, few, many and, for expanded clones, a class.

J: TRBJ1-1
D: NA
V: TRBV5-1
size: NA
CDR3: CASSPGWAGVEAFF
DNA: TGCGCCAGCAGCCCCGGTTGGGCAGGGGTTGAAGCTTTCTTT

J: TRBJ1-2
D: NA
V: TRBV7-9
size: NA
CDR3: CASSNRERFLGYTF
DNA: TGTGCCAGCAGCAACAGGGAGAGGTTCCTGGGCTACACCTTC

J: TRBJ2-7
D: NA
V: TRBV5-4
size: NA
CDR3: CASSFYQGDEQYF
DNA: TGTGCCAGCAGCTTTTACCAGGGTGACGAGCAGTACTTC

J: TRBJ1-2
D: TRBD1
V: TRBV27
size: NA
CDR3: CASSFQGAGFYGYTF
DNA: TGTGCCAGCAGTTTTCAGGGGGCTGGCTTTTATGGCTACACCTTC

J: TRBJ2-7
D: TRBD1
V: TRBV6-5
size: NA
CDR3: CASSYAGQGHYEQYF
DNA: TGTGCCAGCAGTTACGCGGGACAGGGGCACTACGAGCAGTACTTC

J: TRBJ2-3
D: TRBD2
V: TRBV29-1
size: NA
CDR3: CSFTVGGSWTDTQYF
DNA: TGCAGCTTCACGGTAGGCGGGAGCTGGACAGATACGCAGTATTTT

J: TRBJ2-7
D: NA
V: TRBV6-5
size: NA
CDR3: CASSYSSTGIPYEQYF
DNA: TGTGCCAGCAGTTACTCCTCGACCGGGATCCCCTACGAGCAGTACTTC

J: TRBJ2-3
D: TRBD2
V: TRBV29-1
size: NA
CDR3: CSVARLAGGKESLITDTQYF
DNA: TGCAGCGTGGCTAGACTAGCGGGGGGAAAAGAATCTCTCATCACAGATACGCAGTATTTT

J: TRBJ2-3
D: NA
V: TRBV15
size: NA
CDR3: CATSDTGKDTQYF
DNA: TGTGCCACCAGCGACACAGGGAAAGATACGCAGTATTTT

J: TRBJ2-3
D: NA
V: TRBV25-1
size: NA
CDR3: CASSVGTSPTDTQYF
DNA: TGTGCCAGCAGTGTAGGGACGTCCCCTACAGATACGCAGTATTTT

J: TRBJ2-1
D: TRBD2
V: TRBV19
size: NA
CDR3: CASSIDQAGEVNIGQFF
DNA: TGTGCCAGTAGTATTGACCAAGCGGGAGAGGTAAATATCGGGCAGTTCTTC

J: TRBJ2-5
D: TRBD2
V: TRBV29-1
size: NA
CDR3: CSVERRGGRKKETQYF
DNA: TGCAGCGTTGAGCGCCGGGGGGGCCGGAAAAAAGAGACCCAGTACTTC

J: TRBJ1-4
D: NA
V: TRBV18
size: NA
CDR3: CASSPQTDPVSGKLFF
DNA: TGTGCCAGCTCACCACAAACTGATCCCGTCTCCGGAAAACTGTTTTTT

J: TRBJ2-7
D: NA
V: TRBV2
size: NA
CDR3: CASGSTGRNYEQYF
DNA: TGTGCCAGCGGTTCGACAGGCCGGAACTACGAGCAGTACTTC

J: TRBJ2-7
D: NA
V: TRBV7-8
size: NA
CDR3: CASSGNRYEQYF
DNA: TGTGCCAGCAGCGGGAATCGGTACGAGCAGTACTTC

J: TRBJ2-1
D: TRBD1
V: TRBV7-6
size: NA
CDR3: CASSLDLTGDDYNEQFF
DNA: TGTGCCAGCAGCTTAGACCTGACAGGGGATGACTACAATGAGCAGTTCTTC

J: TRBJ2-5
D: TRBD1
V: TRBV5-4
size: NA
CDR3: CASSVTGGETQYF
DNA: TGTGCCAGCAGCGTGACAGGGGGGGAGACCCAGTACTTC

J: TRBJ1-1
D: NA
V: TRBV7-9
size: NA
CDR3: CASVNTRTEAFF
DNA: TGTGCCAGCGTTAACACGAGGACTGAAGCTTTCTTT

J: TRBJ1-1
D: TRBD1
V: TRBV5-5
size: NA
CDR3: CASSPGTGGAGTEAFF
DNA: TGTGCCAGCAGCCCCGGGACAGGGGGCGCAGGGACTGAAGCTTTCTTT

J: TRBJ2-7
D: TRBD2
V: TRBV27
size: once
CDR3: CASSTLSGARAYEQYF
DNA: TGTGCCAGCAGTACCCTCAGCGGGGCCCGAGCCTACGAGCAGTACTTC

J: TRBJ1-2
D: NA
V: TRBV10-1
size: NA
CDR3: CASSESAEDGYTF
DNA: TGCGCCAGCAGTGAGTCTGCCGAGGATGGCTACACCTTC

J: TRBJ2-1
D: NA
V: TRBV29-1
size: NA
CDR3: CSVGGLGIGSYNEQFF
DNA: TGCAGCGTTGGAGGGCTCGGGATCGGCTCCTACAATGAGCAGTTCTTC

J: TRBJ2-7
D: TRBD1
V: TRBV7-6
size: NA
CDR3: CASSPPGQGAYEQYF
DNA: TGTGCCAGCAGCCCGCCGGGACAGGGGGCTTACGAGCAGTACTTC

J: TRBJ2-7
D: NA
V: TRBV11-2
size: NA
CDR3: CASSLDYGLNYEQYF
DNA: TGTGCCAGCAGCTTAGATTACGGACTCAACTACGAGCAGTACTTC

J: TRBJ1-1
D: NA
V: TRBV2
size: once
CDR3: CASRGTEAFF
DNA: TGTGCCAGCAGAGGCACTGAAGCTTTCTTT

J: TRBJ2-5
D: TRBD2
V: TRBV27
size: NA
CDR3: CAKIAGEQETQYF
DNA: TGTGCCAAAATAGCGGGAGAACAGGAGACCCAGTACTTC

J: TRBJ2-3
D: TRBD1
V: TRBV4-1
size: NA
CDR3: CASASDRADTQYF
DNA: TGCGCCAGCGCATCAGACAGGGCGGATACGCAGTATTTT

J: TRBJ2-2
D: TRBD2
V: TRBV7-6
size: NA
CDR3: CASSFLAGVTGELFF
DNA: TGTGCCAGCAGCTTTTTAGCGGGAGTCACCGGGGAGCTGTTTTTT

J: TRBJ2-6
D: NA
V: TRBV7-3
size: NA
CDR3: CASSLGGRANVLTF
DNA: TGTGCCAGCAGCTTGGGAGGAAGGGCCAACGTCCTGACTTTC

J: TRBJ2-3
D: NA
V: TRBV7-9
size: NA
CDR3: CASSSRDWRTDTQYF
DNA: TGTGCCAGCAGCTCCCGGGACTGGAGGACAGATACGCAGTATTTT

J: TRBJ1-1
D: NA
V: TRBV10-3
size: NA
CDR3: CAISDPINTEAFF
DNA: TGTGCCATCAGTGACCCTATCAACACTGAAGCTTTCTTT

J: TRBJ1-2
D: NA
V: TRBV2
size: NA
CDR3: CASRGSRDLGWDYTF
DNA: TGTGCCAGCAGAGGAAGCCGGGACCTCGGTTGGGACTACACCTTC

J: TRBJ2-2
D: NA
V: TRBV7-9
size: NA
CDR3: CASRYTTGNTGELFF
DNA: TGTGCCAGCAGATATACGACAGGGAACACCGGGGAGCTGTTTTTT

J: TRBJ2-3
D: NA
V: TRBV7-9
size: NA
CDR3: CASSGRVLDTQYF
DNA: TGTGCCAGTTCGGGCAGGGTGTTGGATACGCAGTATTTT

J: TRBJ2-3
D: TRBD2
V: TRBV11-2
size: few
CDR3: CASAYVGTSGHTDTQYF
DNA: TGTGCCAGCGCGTACGTCGGGACTAGCGGGCACACAGATACGCAGTATTTT

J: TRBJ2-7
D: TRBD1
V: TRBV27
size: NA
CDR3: CASSFLTGIHEQYF
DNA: TGTGCCAGCAGTTTTCTGACAGGGATTCATGAGCAGTACTTC

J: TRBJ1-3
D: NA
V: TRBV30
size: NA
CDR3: CAWSQLHCTGVSGNTIYF
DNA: TGTGCCTGGAGCCAACTCCACTGTACAGGCGTCTCTGGAAACACCATATATTTT

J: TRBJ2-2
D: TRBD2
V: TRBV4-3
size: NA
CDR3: CASSQSLVAGENTGELFF
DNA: TGCGCCAGCAGCCAATCTCTAGTAGCGGGGGAGAACACCGGGGAGCTGTTTTTT

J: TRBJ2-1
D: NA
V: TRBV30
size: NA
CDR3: CAWSVFSYNEQFF
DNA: TGTGCCTGGAGTGTATTCTCCTACAATGAGCAGTTCTTC

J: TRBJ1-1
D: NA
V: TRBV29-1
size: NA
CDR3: CSAAKDTEAFF
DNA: TGCAGCGCCGCAAAGGACACTGAAGCTTTCTTT

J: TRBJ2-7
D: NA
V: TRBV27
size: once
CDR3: CASGTGNEQYF
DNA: TGTGCCAGCGGTACAGGCAACGAGCAGTACTTC

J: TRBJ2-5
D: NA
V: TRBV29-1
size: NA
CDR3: CSVVPSRRWETQYF
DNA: TGCAGCGTTGTTCCTTCCCGGCGGTGGGAGACCCAGTACTTC

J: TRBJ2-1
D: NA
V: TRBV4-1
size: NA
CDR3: CASSRRGDSYNEQFF
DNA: TGCGCCAGCAGCCGCAGGGGGGACTCCTACAATGAGCAGTTCTTC

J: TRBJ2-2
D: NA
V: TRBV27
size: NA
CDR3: CASSFGLTGELFF
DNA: TGTGCCAGCTCTTTTGGACTCACCGGGGAGCTGTTTTTT

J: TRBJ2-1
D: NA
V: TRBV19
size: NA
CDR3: CASSFDGYNEQFF
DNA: TGTGCCAGTTCATTTGACGGCTACAATGAGCAGTTCTTC

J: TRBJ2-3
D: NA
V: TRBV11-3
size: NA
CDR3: CASSPRQGGDTQYF
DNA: TGTGCCAGCAGTCCTCGCCAGGGAGGAGATACGCAGTATTTT

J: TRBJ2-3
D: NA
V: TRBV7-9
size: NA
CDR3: CASERQTQYF
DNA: TGTGCCAGCGAGCGGCAAACGCAGTATTTT

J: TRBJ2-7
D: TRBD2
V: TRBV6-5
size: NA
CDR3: CASSYEWEGPEQYF
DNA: TGTGCCAGCAGTTACGAATGGGAGGGCCCCGAGCAGTACTTC

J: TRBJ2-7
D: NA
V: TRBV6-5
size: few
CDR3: CASSQGGDSPYEQYF
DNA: TGTGCCAGCAGCCAGGGGGGGGACAGTCCCTACGAGCAGTACTTC

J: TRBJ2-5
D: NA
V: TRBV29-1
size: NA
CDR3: CSVERRQSAETQYF
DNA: TGCAGCGTTGAAAGGAGACAGTCGGCGGAGACCCAGTACTTC

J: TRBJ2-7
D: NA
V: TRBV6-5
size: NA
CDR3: CASSYPPYEQYF
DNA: TGTGCCAGCAGTTACCCCCCCTACGAGCAGTACTTC

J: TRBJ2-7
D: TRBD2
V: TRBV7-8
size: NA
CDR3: CASSLGLAGDRYEQYF
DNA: TGTGCCAGCAGCTTGGGACTAGCGGGAGACCGCTACGAGCAGTACTTC

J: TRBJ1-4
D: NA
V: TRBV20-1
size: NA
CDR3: CSARGGEKLFF
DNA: TGCAGTGCTAGAGGCGGTGAAAAACTGTTTTTT